The present T cell receptor beta chain was sequenced within a study of T cell changes during pregnancy in multiple sclerosis (dated by TCRdb to the late 2010s). As for the study more broadly: Changes in the T cell repertoire over the course of pregnancy were examined in this study in women with multiple sclerosis.

Library creation used the immunoSEQ multiplex PCR assay. The table comes from immuneACCESS by way of TCRdb, which keeps in-frame sequences with V and J called. Part of the clones is missing from these tables; in studies checked, under half for an unresolved V gene and the rest for unknown reasons. This sample has 45,000 to 65,000 clones in its table, and about nine tenths of those were observed once. The ten most abundant clones make up about 0.6% of the sample. As to this clone: What this receptor recognizes is not known. It has no much larger one-base neighbor in the sample; base qualities were not kept.

The TCR sequence derives from a female donor with multiple sclerosis, enrolled in a pregnancy study. Sample: CD4+ T cells from peripheral blood mononuclear cells, taken after pregnancy.

The CDR3 amino acid sequence is: CASSPDIAGVVGELFF. The sequenced DNA: TGTGCCAGCTCACCAGATATAGCGGGAGTTGTCGGGGAGCTGTTTTTT. The chain was built from TRBV18 and TRBJ2-2, with 9 middle bases fitting TRBD2. Via the germline V gene, CDR1 is KGHSH and CDR2 LQKENI. Its CDR3 holds 16 amino acids, cysteine through phenylalanine. Only the CDR3 portion is preserved as DNA: 48 bases, with reading frame beginning at the first base. Clipping removes 2 bases from V and 7 bases from J, with 8 as the unmatched junction base count.